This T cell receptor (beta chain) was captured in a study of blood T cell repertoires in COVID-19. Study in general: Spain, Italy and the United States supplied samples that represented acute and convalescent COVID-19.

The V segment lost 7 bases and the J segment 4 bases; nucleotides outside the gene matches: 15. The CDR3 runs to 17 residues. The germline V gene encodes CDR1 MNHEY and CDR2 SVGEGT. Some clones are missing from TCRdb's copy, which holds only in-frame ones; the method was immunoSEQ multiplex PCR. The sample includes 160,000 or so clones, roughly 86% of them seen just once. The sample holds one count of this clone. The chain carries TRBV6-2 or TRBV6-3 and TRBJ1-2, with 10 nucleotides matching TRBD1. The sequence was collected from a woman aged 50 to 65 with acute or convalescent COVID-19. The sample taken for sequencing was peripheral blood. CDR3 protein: CASTPRVGTGDSYGYTF. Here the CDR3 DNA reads TGTGCCAGCACCCCGAGGGTAGGGACAGGGGACTCCTATGGCTACACCTTC.